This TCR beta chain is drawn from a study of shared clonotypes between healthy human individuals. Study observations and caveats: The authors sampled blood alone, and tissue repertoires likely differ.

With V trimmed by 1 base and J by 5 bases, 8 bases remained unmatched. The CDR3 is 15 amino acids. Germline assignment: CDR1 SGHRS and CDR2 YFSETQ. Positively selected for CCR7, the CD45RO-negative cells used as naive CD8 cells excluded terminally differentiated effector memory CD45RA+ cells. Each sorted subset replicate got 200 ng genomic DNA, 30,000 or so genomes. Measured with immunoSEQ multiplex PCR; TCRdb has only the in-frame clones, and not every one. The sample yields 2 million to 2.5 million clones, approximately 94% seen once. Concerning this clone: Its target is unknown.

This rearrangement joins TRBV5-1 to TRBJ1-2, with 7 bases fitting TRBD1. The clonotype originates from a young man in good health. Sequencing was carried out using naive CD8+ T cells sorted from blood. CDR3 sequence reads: CASSLLRGTEYGYTF. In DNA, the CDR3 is TGCGCCAGCAGCTTGCTTCGGGGGACAGAGTATGGCTACACCTTC.